The entry below describes one T cell receptor beta chain. The data were obtained in a study of blood T cell repertoires in COVID-19. As for the study in general: Sample material is recorded as cDNA or gDNA derived from T cells, B-cell-depleted T cells, or PBMCs.

Per the original data handling: Cell counts per sample came from amplifying reference gene primers. Clones were read by immunoSEQ multiplex PCR, and TCRdb kept only the in-frame ones, dropping some. V and J calls and clone size follow that table, whereas D and trimming were derived from the DNA. The sample holds approximately 140,000 clones; approximately 80% are singletons and the top ten take roughly 10%. Trimming pared 4 bases from V and 2 bases from J, leaving 2 bases between. The CDR3 runs 11 residues. This clonotype was sampled from a woman of 80 years or more in a cohort sampled during active or convalescent COVID-19. This chain uses TRBV12-3 or TRBV12-4 with TRBJ1-2, with D unresolved. Sequencing was done on a sample of peripheral blood. The CDR3 reads CASSSNYGYTF. The CDR3 DNA reads TGTGCCAGCAGTTCAAACTATGGCTACACCTTC.